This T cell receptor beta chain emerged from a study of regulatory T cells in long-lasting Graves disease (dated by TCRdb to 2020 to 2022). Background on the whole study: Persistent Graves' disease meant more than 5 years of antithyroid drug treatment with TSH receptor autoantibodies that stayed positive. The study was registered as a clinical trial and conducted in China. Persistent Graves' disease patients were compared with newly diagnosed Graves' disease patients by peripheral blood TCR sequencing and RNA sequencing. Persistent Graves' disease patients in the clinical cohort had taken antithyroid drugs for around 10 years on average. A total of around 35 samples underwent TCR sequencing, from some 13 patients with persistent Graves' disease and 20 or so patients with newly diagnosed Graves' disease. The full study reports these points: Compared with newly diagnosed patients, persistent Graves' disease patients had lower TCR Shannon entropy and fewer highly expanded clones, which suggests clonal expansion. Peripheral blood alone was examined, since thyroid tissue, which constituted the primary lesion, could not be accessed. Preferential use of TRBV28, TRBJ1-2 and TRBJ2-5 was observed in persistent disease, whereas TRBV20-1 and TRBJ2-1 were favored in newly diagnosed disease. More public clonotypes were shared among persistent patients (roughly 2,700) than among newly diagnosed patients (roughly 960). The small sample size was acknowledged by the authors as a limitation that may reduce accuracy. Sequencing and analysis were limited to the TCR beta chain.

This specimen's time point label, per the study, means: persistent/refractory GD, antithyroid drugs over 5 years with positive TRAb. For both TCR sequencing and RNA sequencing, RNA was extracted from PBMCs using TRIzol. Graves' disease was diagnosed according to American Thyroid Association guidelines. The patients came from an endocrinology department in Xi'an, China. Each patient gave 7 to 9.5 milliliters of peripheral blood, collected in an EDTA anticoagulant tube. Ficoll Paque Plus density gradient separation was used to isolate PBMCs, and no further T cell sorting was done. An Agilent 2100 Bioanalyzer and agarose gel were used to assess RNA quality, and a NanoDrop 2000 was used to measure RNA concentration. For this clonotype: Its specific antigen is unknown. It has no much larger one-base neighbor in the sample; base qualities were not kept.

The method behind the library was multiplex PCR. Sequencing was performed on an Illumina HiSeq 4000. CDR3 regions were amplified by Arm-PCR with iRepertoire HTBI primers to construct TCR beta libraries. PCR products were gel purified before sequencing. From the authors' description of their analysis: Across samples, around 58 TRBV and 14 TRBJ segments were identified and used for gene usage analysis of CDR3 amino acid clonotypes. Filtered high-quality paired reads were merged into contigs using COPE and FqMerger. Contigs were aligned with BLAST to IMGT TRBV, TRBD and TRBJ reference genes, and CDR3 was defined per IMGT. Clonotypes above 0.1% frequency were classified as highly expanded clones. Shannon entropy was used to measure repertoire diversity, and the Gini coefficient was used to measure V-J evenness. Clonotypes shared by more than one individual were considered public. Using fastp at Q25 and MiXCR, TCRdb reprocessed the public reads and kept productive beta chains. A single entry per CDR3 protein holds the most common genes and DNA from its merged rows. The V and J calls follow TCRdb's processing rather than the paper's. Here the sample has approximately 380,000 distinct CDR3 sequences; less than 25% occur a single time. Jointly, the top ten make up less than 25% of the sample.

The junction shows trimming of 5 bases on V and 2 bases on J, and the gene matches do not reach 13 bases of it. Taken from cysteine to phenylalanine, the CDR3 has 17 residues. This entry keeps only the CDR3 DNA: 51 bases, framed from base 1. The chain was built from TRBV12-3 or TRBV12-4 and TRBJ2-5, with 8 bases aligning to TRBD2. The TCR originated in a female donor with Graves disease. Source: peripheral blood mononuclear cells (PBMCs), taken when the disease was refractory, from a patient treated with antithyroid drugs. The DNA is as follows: TGTGCCAGCAGTACGGGACTAGGCCAAATGCTACAAGAGACCCAGTACTTC. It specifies CASSTGLGQMLQETQYF.